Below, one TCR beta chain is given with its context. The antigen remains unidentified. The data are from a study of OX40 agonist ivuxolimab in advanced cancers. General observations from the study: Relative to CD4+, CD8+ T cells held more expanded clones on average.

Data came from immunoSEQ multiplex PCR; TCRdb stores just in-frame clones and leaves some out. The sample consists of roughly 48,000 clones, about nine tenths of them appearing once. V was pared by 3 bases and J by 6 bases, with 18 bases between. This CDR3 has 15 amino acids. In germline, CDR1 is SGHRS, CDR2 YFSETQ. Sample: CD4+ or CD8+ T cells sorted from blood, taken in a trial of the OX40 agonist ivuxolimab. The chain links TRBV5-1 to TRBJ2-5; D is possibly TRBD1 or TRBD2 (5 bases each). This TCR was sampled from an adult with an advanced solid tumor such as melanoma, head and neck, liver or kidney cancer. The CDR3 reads CASSSSPGQGQTQYF. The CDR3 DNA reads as TGCGCCAGCAGCTCATCGCCGGGGCAGGGACAGACCCAGTACTTC.